One and the same sample provided the 20 T cell receptor beta chains below, sequenced in a study of shared clonotypes between healthy human individuals (dated by TCRdb to the early 2020s). The protocol used for the library was the immunoSEQ multiplex PCR assay. TCRdb holds this immuneACCESS table with in-frame rearrangements only. Some clones are missing; in checked studies, unresolved V genes explain under half, and the rest has no known cause. For this sample the table gives approximately 2,000,000 clones, of which 85% to 95% were detected only once. More than 0.35% of the sample is taken by the ten largest. Material for sequencing was naive CD4+ T cells from PBMCs. The sample's cell subset or site, from its label and the paper: CD45RA+ positively selected. The receptors were gathered from a man younger than 30 in good health. Some clones in this sample may be carry-over from other donors' samples.

This clone was recorded only once. The rearrangement links TRBV27 to TRBJ1-2, with 7 bases fitting TRBD1. The CDR3 loop spans 15 amino acids. Germline V gene data show CDR1 as MNHEY and CDR2 as SMNVEV (reference sequence). Germline trimming cut 4 bases from V and 1 base from J; bases unmatched to any gene: 6. CDR3 in amino acids: CASSSGQAFNYGYTF. CDR3 sequence (DNA): TGTGCCAGCAGTTCTGGACAGGCTTTTAACTATGGCTACACCTTC.

The V call is TRBV15, the J call TRBJ1-2; perhaps TRBD1 as D (5 bases). CDR3 length equals 16 residues. The V gene lost 1 base and the J gene lost 7 bases, with 19 bases spanning the gap. Germline loops: CDR1 LNHNV, CDR2 YYDKDF (reference sequence). The CDR3 nucleotides are TGTGCCACCAGCAGAGGTGGGATTGTGTCCGGGGGTGGCTACACCTTC. Amino acids: CATSRGGIVSGGGYTF.

The rearrangement joins TRBV7-2 to TRBJ2-2; TRBD2 aligns across 12 bases. With V trimmed by 7 bases and J by 4 bases, 4 bases remained unmatched. CDR1 and CDR2 from the germline V gene are SGHTA and FQGNSA. The CDR3 has 15 residues. In DNA, the CDR3 is TGTGCCAGCACCCGACTAGCGGGAGCCACCGGGGAGCTGTTTTTT. This sequence encodes CASTRLAGATGELFF.

This chain connects TRBV15 to TRBJ1-1, with 8 bases identical to TRBD1. The J segment lost 4 bases and the V segment lost 4 bases, leaving 2 bases of the junction unmatched. The CDR3 is 13 residues long. Germline V CDR1 and CDR2: LNHNV, YYDKDF (reference sequence). CDR3 DNA sequence: TGTGCCACCAGCAACAGGGGGATCACTGAAGCTTTCTTT. Its translation: CATSNRGITEAFF.

The chain uses TRBV18 and TRBJ1-1; D might be TRBD1 (6 bases). The V and J ends lost 3 bases and 4 bases respectively, with 15 bases between them. The CDR3 totals 15 residues. Germline-derived CDR1 and CDR2 are KGHSH and LQKENI. The CDR3 nucleotides are TGTGCCAGCTCACCGGAACAGGGTTTAAGCACTGAAGCTTTCTTT. Residues: CASSPEQGLSTEAFF.

The chain joins TRBV13 to TRBJ1-4; D is undetermined. The germline V gene encodes CDR1 PRHDT and CDR2 FYEKMQ (reference sequence). V was pared by 0 bases and J by 5 bases, with 7 bases between. The CDR3 has 14 amino acids. This chain's CDR3 is CASSLGRVNEKLFF. CDR3 DNA sequence: TGTGCCAGCAGCTTAGGGAGGGTGAATGAAAAACTGTTTTTT.

This chain links TRBV15 with TRBJ2-7, with D tentatively TRBD2 (7 bases). The CDR3 contains 15 residues. V was clipped by 3 bases and J by 7 bases, with 19 bases between them. The germline CDR1 and CDR2 sequences are LNHNV and YYDKDF (reference sequence). CDR3 residues: CATSRPRGGSLEQYF. The CDR3 bases are TGTGCCACCAGCAGGCCTAGGGGGGGGTCTTTGGAGCAGTACTTC.

The V call is TRBV5-1, the J call TRBJ2-7; possible D gene TRBD1, 6 bases. The CDR3 extends over 15 amino acids. V shed 0 bases and J shed 6 bases, with 16 bases lying between them. CDR1 SGHRS and CDR2 YFSETQ come from the germline V gene. CDR3 sequence (DNA): TGCGCCAGCAGCTTGGATATGGGGGCGTCGGTCGAGCAGTACTTC. It specifies CASSLDMGASVEQYF. Combining the CDR3 with reference TRBV5-1 and TRBJ2-7 gives the whole variable domain KAGVTQTPRYLIKTRGQQVTLSCSPISGHRSVSWYQQTPGQGLQFLFEYFSETQRNKGNFPGRFSGRQFSNSRSEMNVSTLELGDSALYLCASSLDMGASVEQYFGPGTRLTVT.

The chain is built from TRBV6-4 and TRBJ2-7, with 8 nucleotides matching TRBD2. CDR3 size: 15 residues. Germline CDR1 is MRHNA and CDR2 is SNTAGT. Trimming cost V 9 bases and J 4 bases; bases outside gene matches: 14. DNA for the CDR3: TGTGCCAGAACCCCGGCCACTAGCGGAGAGTACGAGCAGTACTTC. Translation gives CARTPATSGEYEQYF.

The rearrangement joins TRBV6-5 to TRBJ2-1; TRBD1 might be the D (6 bases). Germline values: CDR1 MNHEY, CDR2 SVGAGI. With 7 bases removed from V and 7 bases from J, the gap between germline ends came to 14 bases. This CDR3 has 13 amino acids. Written as DNA, the CDR3 is TGTGCCAGCAAACAGGGAAGGGGAAATGAGCAGTTCTTC. As protein: CASKQGRGNEQFF.

The J gene is TRBJ2-7, the V gene TRBV28, with D tentatively TRBD1 or TRBD2 (5 bases each). This CDR3 region has 14 residues. V shed 2 bases and J shed 0 bases, with 8 bases lying between them. CDR1 and CDR2 (germline): MDHEN, SYDVKM. CDR3 nucleotides: TGTGCCAGCAGTTTAGAGGGGATCTCCTACGAGCAGTACTTC. Protein sequence: CASSLEGISYEQYF. The full variable domain, completed using reference TRBV28 and TRBJ2-7, is DVKVTQSSRYLVKRTGEKVFLECVQDMDHENMFWYRQDPGLGLRLIYFSYDVKMKEKGDIPEGYSVSREKKERFSLILESASTNQTSMYLCASSLEGISYEQYFGPGTRLTVT.

This chain connects TRBV4-1 to TRBJ2-7; no firm D call. From germline, CDR1 is MGHRA and CDR2 YSYEKL. The ends were cut back, 1 base at V and 7 bases at J, with 11 bases in the middle. The CDR3 length is 13 residues. Here the CDR3 DNA reads TGCGCCAGCAGCCAAGTTATGAGCTTTGAGCAGTACTTC. Translated, it gives CASSQVMSFEQYF.

This clone has a single count. The chain uses TRBV7-3 and TRBJ2-1; TRBD2 aligns across 11 bases. This CDR3 has 16 amino acids. Germline CDR1 and CDR2: SGHTA and FQGTGA. J was trimmed by 3 bases and V by 1 base; bases with no gene match: 2. CDR3 nucleotides: TGTGCCAGCAGCTTAAGAGGGACTAGCGGCTACAATGAGCAGTTCTTC. Its protein product is CASSLRGTSGYNEQFF.

Written as DNA, the CDR3 is TGCGCCAGCAGCGAATCGGACAGTGCCGCTGGCTACACCTTC. Translating it yields CASSESDSAAGYTF. The chain couples TRBV5-1 to TRBJ1-2; weak D call: TRBD1 (6 bases). The CDR3 runs 14 residues. Germline CDR1 is SGHRS and CDR2 is YFSETQ. V lost 4 bases and J lost 7, with 17 bases in between.

CDR3 nucleotides: TGTGCCAGCAGCATGGGACTAGCGGGTAGGGAGACCCAGTACTTC. This sequence encodes CASSMGLAGRETQYF. The chain uses TRBV5-4 and TRBJ2-5; the match to TRBD2 covers 12 bases. The junction had 6 bases not matched to a gene; V was cut back by 4 bases and J by 5 bases. Germline V gene lookup returns CDR1 SGHNT and CDR2 YYREEE (reference sequence). The CDR3 consists of 15 residues.

The CDR3 spells CATSRDRIAATYEQYF. The CDR3 DNA reads TGTGCCACCAGCAGAGATAGAATAGCGGCCACCTACGAGCAGTACTTC. The chain joins TRBV15 to TRBJ2-7; a weak D match, TRBD2 (6 bases). V was pared by 0 bases and J by 2 bases, with 14 bases between. CDR1 and CDR2 (germline): LNHNV, YYDKDF (reference sequence). The CDR3 has 16 amino acids.

V gene TRBV7-9 combines with J gene TRBJ2-3; D is unresolved. Trimming cost V 1 base and J 2 bases, with 13 bases left between them. The CDR3 extends over 16 amino acids. Germline values: CDR1 SEHNR, CDR2 FQNEAQ (reference sequence). DNA of the CDR3: TGTGCCAGCAGCTTAGGGCTGGGCACGTCCACAGATACGCAGTATTTT. It encodes CASSLGLGTSTDTQYF.

The CDR3 region is CASSRRGGSTDTQYF. DNA for the CDR3: TGTGCCAGCAGCCGGCGAGGCGGGAGCACAGATACGCAGTATTTT. The J gene is TRBJ2-3, the V gene TRBV7-2; D is possibly TRBD2 (5 bases). This CDR3 is 15 amino acids long. V was pared by 5 bases and J by 0 bases, with 12 bases between. Germline V gene data show CDR1 as SGHTA and CDR2 as FQGNSA.

J is TRBJ2-1 and V is TRBV2; a possible D gene is TRBD2 (6 bases). Deletions cut 2 bases from V and 9 bases from J, with 8 bases between. CDR3 length: 12 residues. The germline gives CDR1 SNHLY, CDR2 FYNNEI. CDR3 in amino acids: CASSELGGEQFF. As DNA, the CDR3 is TGTGCCAGCAGTGAATTGGGGGGTGAGCAGTTCTTC.

This chain links TRBV13 with TRBJ1-2; 11 nucleotides align to TRBD1. V shed 1 base, J shed 6 bases, and the junction held 7 bases outside the gene matches. From germline, CDR1 is PRHDT and CDR2 FYEKMQ (reference sequence). CDR3 length equals 16 residues. Here the CDR3 DNA reads TGTGCCAGCAGCTTAGTTTTTAGGACAGGGGGCGATGGCTACACCTTC. Protein: CASSLVFRTGGDGYTF.